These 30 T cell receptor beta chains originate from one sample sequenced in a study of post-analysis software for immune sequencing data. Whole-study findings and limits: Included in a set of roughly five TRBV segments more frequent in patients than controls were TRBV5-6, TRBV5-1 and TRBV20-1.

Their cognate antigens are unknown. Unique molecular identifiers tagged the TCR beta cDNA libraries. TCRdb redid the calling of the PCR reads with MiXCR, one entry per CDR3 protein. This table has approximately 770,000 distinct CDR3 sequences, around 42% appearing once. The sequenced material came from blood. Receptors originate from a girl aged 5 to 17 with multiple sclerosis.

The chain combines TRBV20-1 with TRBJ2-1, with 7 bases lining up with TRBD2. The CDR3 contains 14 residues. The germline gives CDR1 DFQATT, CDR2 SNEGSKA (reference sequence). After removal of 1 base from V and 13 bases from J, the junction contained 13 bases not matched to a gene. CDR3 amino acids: CSARVDGRSPGQFF. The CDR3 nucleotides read TGCAGTGCTAGAGTTGACGGGAGGTCGCCAGGTCAGTTCTTC.

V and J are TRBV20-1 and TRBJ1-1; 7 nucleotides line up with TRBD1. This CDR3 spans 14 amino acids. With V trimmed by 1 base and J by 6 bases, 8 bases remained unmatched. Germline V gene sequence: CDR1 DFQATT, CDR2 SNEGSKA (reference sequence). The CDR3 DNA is TGCAGTGCTAGAGGCAGACAGGGAGTGGCTGAAGCTTTCTTT. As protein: CSARGRQGVAEAFF.

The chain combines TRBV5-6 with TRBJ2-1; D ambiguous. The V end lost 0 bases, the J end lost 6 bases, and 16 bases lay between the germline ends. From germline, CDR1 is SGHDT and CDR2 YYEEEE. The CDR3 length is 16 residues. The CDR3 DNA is TGTGCCAGCAGCTTGGAGGTGCCCTATCCCCCCAATGAGCAGTTCTTC. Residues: CASSLEVPYPPNEQFF.

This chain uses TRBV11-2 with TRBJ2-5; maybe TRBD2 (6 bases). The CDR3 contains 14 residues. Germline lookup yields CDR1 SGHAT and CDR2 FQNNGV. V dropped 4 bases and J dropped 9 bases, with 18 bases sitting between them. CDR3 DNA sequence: TGTGCCAGCAGCTCGCCAGGGACCGGAGGGGCCCAGTACTTC. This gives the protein CASSSPGTGGAQYF.

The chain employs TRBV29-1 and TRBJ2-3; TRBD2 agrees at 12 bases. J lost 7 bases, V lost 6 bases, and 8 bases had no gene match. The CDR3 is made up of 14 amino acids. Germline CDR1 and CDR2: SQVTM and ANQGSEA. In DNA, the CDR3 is TGCAGCGTCAAGGGGACTAGCGGGCCATATACGCAGTATTTT. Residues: CSVKGTSGPYTQYF.

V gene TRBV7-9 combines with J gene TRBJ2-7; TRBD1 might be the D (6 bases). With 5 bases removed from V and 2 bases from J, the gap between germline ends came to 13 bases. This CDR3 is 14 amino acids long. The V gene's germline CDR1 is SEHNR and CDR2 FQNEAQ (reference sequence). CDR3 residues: CASSPKTGPYEQYF. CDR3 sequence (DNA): TGTGCCAGCAGCCCCAAGACAGGCCCCTACGAGCAGTACTTC.

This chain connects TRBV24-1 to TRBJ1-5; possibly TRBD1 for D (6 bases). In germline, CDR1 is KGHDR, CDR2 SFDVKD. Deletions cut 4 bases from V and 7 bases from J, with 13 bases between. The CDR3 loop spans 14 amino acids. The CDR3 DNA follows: TGTGCCACCAGTGAACGGGGGGCCGGACAGCCCCAGCATTTT. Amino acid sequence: CATSERGAGQPQHF.

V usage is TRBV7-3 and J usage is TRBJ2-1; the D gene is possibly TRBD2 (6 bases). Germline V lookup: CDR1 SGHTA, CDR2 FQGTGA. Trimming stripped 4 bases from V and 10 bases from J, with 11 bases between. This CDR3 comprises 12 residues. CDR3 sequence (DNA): TGTGCCAGCAGCTCGGACTATCGGGAGCAGTTCTTC. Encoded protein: CASSSDYREQFF.

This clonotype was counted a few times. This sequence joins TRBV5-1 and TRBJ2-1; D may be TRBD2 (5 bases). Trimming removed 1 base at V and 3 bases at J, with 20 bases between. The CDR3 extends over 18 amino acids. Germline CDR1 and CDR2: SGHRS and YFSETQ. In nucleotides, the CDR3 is TGCGCCAGCAGCTTGTATACTAGGTCCCAGACAAGCTACAATGAGCAGTTCTTC. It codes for CASSLYTRSQTSYNEQFF.

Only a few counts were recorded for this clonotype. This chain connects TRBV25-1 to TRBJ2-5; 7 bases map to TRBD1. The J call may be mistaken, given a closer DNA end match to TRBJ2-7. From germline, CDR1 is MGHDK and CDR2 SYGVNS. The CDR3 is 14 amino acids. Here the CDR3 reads CASSDTVQGYEQYF. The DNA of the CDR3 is TGTGCCAGCAGTGACACCGTACAGGGGTACGAGCAGTACTTC.

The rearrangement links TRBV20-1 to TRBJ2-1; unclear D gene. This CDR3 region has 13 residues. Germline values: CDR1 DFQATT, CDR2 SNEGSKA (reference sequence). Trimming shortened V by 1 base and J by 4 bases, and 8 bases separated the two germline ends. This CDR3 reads CSARVRGYNEQFF. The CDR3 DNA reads TGCAGTGCTAGAGTACGCGGTTACAATGAGCAGTTCTTC.

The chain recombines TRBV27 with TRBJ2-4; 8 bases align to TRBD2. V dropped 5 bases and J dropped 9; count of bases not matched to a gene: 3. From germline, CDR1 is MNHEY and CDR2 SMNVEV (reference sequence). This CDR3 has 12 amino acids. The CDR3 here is CASSPGLGIQYF. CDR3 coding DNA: TGTGCCAGCAGTCCGGGACTAGGCATTCAGTACTTC.

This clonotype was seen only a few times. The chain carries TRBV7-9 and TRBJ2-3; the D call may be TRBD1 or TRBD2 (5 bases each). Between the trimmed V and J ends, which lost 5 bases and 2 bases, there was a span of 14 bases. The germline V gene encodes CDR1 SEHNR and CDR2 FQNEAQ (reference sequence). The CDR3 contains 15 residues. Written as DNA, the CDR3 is TGTGCCAGCAGCACTTGGGACCGTGACACAGATACGCAGTATTTT. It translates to CASSTWDRDTDTQYF. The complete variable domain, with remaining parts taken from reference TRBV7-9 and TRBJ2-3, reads DTGVSQNPRHKITKRGQNVTFRCDPISEHNRLYWYRQTLGQGPEFLTYFQNEAQLEKSRLLSDRFSAERPKGSFSTLEIQRTEQGDSAMYLCASSTWDRDTDTQYFGPGTRLTVL.

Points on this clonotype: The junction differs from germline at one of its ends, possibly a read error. Here the CDR3 DNA reads TGTACCAGCAGCTCGGGGGGACAGGCATCCGGGGTTGGATCCGCATATGGCTACACCTTC. It codes for CTSSSGGQASGVGSAYGYTF. V gene TRBV7-9 combines with J gene TRBJ1-2; TRBD1 matches at 8 bases. The CDR3 has 20 amino acids. Per germline, CDR1 SEHNR and CDR2 FQNEAQ (reference sequence).

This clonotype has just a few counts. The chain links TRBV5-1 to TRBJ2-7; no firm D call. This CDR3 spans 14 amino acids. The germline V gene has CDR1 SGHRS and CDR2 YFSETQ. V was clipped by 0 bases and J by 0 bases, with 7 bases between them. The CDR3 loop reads CASSLGALSYEQYF. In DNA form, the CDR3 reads TGCGCCAGCAGCTTGGGAGCCCTCTCCTACGAGCAGTACTTC. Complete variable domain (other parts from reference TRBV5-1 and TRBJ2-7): KAGVTQTPRYLIKTRGQQVTLSCSPISGHRSVSWYQQTPGQGLQFLFEYFSETQRNKGNFPGRFSGRQFSNSRSEMNVSTLELGDSALYLCASSLGALSYEQYFGPGTRLTVT.

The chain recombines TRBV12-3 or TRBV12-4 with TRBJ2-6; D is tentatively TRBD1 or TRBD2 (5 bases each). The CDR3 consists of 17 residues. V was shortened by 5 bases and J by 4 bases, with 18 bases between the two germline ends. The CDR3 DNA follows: TGTGCCAGCAGTCCCGGGACGGTCTCGGGGGGGGCCAACGTCCTGACTTTC. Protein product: CASSPGTVSGGANVLTF.

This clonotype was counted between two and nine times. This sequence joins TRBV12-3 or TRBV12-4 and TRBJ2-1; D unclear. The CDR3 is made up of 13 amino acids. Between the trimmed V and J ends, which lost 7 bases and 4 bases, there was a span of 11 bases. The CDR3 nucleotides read TGTGCCAGCACCGGCCCAGGATACAATGAGCAGTTCTTC. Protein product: CASTGPGYNEQFF.

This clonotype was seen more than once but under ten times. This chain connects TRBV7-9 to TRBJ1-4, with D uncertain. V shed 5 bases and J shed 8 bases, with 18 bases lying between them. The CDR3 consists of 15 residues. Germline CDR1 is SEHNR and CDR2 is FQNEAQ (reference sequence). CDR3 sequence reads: CASSLDGEGWEKLFF. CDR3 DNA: TGTGCCAGCAGCCTCGACGGAGAGGGTTGGGAAAAACTGTTTTTT. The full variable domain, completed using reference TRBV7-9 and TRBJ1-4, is DTGVSQNPRHKITKRGQNVTFRCDPISEHNRLYWYRQTLGQGPEFLTYFQNEAQLEKSRLLSDRFSAERPKGSFSTLEIQRTEQGDSAMYLCASSLDGEGWEKLFFGSGTQLSVL.

CDR3 amino acids: CASSQEPTATEAFF. The CDR3 region has the DNA TGTGCCAGCAGCCAAGAACCCACGGCCACTGAAGCTTTCTTT. V gene TRBV3-1 combines with J gene TRBJ1-1; no reliable D call. Germline CDR1 and CDR2: LGHDT and YNNKEL (reference sequence). V was cut by 0 bases and J by 4 bases, with 9 bases left in between. CDR3 length: 14 residues. The whole variable domain, remainder taken from reference TRBV3-1 and TRBJ1-1, is DTAVSQTPKYLVTQMGNDKSIKCEQNLGHDTMYWYKQDSKKFLKIMFSYNNKELIINETVPNRFSPKSPDKAHLNLHINSLELGDSAVYFCASSQEPTATEAFFGQGTRLTVV.

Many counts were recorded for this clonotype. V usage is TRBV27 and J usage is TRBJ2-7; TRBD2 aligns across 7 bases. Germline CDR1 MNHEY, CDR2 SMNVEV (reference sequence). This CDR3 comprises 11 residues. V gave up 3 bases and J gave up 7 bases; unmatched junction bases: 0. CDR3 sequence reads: CASSFGREQYF. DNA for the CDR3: TGTGCCAGCAGTTTCGGGAGGGAGCAGTACTTC.

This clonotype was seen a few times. The CDR3 region has the DNA TGTGCCAGCAGTTTGGTAGCGGAAGAGACCCAGTACTTC. It yields the protein CASSLVAEETQYF. The J gene is TRBJ2-5, the V gene TRBV6-5; TRBD2 might be the D (6 bases). The V end lost 4 bases, the J end lost 3 bases, and 9 bases lay between the germline ends. The germline V gene has CDR1 MNHEY and CDR2 SVGAGI. The CDR3 runs 13 residues.

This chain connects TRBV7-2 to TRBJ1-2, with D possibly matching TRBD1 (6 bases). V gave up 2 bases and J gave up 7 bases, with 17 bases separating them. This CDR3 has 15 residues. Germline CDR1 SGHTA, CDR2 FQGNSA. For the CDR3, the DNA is TGTGCCAGCAGCTTAACTCCCCAGGGGATACGTGGCTACACCTTC. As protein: CASSLTPQGIRGYTF. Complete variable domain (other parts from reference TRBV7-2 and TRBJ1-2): GAGVSQSPSNKVTEKGKDVELRCDPISGHTALYWYRQSLGQGLEFLIYFQGNSAPDKSGLPSDRFSAERTGGSVSTLTIQRTQQEDSAVYLCASSLTPQGIRGYTFGSGTRLTVV.

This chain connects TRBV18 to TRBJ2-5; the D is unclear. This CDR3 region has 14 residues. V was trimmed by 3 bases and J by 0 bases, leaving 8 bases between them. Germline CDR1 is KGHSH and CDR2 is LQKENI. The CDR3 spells CASSPTLNQETQYF. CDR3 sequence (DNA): TGTGCCAGCTCACCCACCTTAAACCAAGAGACCCAGTACTTC.

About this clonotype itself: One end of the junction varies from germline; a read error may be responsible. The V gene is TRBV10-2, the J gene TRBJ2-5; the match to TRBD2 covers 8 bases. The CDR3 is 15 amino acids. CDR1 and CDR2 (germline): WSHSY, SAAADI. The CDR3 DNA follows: TGCGCCAGCAGTGTTTTCAGCGGGAGCTCGGAGACCCAGTATTTC. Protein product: CASSVFSGSSETQYF.

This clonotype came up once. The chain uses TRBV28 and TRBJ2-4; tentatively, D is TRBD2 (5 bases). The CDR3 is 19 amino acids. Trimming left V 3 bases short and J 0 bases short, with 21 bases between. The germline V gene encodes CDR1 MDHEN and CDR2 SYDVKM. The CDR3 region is CASSFQVRGSRLAKNIQYF. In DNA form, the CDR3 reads TGTGCCAGCAGTTTTCAGGTCAGAGGGTCAAGGCTAGCCAAAAACATTCAGTACTTC.

CDR3 nucleotides: TGTGCCAGCAGCGACGCCGGGAGTTCTAGCACAGATACGCAGTATTTT. Protein product: CASSDAGSSSTDTQYF. The J gene is TRBJ2-3, the V gene TRBV7-9, with D perhaps TRBD2 (6 bases). CDR1 is SEHNR and CDR2 is FQNEAQ in the germline V gene (reference sequence). The ends were cut back, 5 bases at V and 0 bases at J, with 15 bases in the middle. The CDR3 length is 16 residues. Variable domain in full (rest from reference TRBV7-9 and TRBJ2-3): DTGVSQNPRHKITKRGQNVTFRCDPISEHNRLYWYRQTLGQGPEFLTYFQNEAQLEKSRLLSDRFSAERPKGSFSTLEIQRTEQGDSAMYLCASSDAGSSSTDTQYFGPGTRLTVL.

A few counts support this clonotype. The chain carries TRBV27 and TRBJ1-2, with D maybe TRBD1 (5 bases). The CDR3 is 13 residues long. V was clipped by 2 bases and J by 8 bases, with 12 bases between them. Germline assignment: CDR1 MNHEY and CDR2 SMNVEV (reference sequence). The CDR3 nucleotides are TGTGCCAGCAGTTTAGGGGGAATCGGCGGCTACACCTTC. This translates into CASSLGGIGGYTF.

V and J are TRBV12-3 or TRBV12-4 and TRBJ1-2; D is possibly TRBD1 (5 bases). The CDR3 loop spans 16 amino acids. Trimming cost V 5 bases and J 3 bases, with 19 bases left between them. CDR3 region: CASSPPATGTDYGYTF. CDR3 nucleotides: TGTGCCAGCAGTCCCCCAGCGACCGGGACGGACTATGGCTACACCTTC.

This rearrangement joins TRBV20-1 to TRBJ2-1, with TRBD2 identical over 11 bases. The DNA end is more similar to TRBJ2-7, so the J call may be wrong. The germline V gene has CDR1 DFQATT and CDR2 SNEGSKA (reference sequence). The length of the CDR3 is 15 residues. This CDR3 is CSAGLTSGSQGEQYF. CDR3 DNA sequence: TGCAGTGCGGGGCTTACTAGCGGGAGTCAGGGTGAGCAGTACTTC.

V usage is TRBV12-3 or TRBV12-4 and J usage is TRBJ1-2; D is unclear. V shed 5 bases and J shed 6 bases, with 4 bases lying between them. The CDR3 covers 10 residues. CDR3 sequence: CASSKNGYTF. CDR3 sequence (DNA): TGTGCCAGCAGTAAGAATGGCTACACCTTC.